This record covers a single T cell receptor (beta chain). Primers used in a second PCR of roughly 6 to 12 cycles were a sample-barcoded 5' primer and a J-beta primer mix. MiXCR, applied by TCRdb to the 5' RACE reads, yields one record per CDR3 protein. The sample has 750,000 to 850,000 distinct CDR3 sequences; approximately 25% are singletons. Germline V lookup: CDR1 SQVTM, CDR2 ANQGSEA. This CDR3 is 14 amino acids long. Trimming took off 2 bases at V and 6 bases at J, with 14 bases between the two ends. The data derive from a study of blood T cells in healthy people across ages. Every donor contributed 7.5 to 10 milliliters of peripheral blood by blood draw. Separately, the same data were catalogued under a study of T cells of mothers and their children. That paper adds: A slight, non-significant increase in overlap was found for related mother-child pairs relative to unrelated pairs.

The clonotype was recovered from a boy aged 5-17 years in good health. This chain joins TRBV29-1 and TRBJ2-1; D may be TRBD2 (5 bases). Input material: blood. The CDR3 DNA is TGCAGCGTTGAATGGGAGAAGGATGTCAATGAGCAGTTCTTC. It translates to CSVEWEKDVNEQFF.